The clone carrying this T cell receptor (beta chain) was counted only a few times. Its antigen is not known. This CDR3 spans 14 amino acids. V lost 5 bases, J lost 2 bases, and 14 bases lay in between. CDR1 and CDR2 from the germline V gene are DFQATT and SNEGSKA (reference sequence). These data belong to a study of response to subunit inactivated influenza vaccine. Points from the study as a whole: It was suggested by the authors that few new T cells are recruited by each seasonal influenza vaccination.

MiXCR, applied by TCRdb to the RT-PCR reads, yields one record per CDR3 protein. The sample includes approximately 570,000 distinct CDR3 sequences, approximately 7.6% of them seen just once. The V and J genes are TRBV20-1 and TRBJ2-3; D tentatively fits TRBD1 or TRBD2 (5 bases each). The clonotype comes from a man between 50 and 69 years old who received an inactivated influenza vaccine. The sequenced sample was PBMCs from blood, obtained less than 30 months after vaccination. CDR3 coding DNA: TGCAGTGCTTGGGACCTCCCCTCCACAGATACGCAGTATTTT. Amino acids: CSAWDLPSTDTQYF.